The 20 T cell receptor beta chains listed next were all sequenced from one sample in a study of blood T cells in healthy people across ages. A second roughly 6 to 12 cycle PCR used barcoded and J-beta primers. TCRdb fed the 5' RACE reads into MiXCR, producing one record per CDR3 protein. The sample has some 1,000,000 distinct CDR3 sequences; around 27% are singletons. In addition, the sample was reused for a study of T cells of mothers and their children.

Material: blood. These receptors all come from a girl aged 2 to 10 in good health.

This clonotype was detected once. The chain uses TRBV5-1 and TRBJ2-1, with D perhaps being TRBD1 or TRBD2 (5 bases each). Per the germline V gene, CDR1 is SGHRS and CDR2 is YFSETQ. There are 14 residues in the CDR3. Deletions cut 6 bases from V and 0 bases from J, with 10 bases between. The CDR3, as DNA: TGCGCCAGCATGGGGGAGAGCTCCTACAATGAGCAGTTCTTC. It translates to CASMGESSYNEQFF.

Only a few counts were recorded for this clonotype. The chain combines TRBV6-6 with TRBJ1-2; D is unresolved. V was trimmed by 2 bases and J by 5 bases, leaving 12 bases between them. Germline CDR1 is MNHNY and CDR2 is SVGAGI (reference sequence). This CDR3 is built from 14 residues. The CDR3 nucleotides read TGTGCCAGCAGTTACGGTGGCGGCTTTTATGGCTACACCTTC. Amino acid sequence: CASSYGGGFYGYTF.

This clonotype was seen a few times. V usage is TRBV5-5 and J usage is TRBJ2-7; 12 bases line up with TRBD2. The CDR3 is 16 residues long. V was pared by 0 bases and J by 7 bases, with 8 bases of the junction left unmatched. Looked up from germline, CDR1 is SGHKS and CDR2 is YYEKEE (reference sequence). DNA of the CDR3: TGTGCCAGCAGCTTGGGACTAGCGGGAGCCACTCGGGAGCAGTACTTC. This gives the protein CASSLGLAGATREQYF.

This chain connects TRBV3-1 to TRBJ2-5, with 14 positions matching TRBD2. The germline gives CDR1 LGHDT, CDR2 YNNKEL (reference sequence). The J segment lost 5 bases and the V segment lost 5 bases, leaving 10 bases of the junction unmatched. The CDR3 sequence is 17 residues long. The CDR3 here is CASSTTSGRADGETQYF. The CDR3, as DNA: TGTGCCAGCAGCACGACTAGCGGGAGGGCCGACGGTGAGACCCAGTACTTC.

This chain joins TRBV7-2 and TRBJ2-2; 8 bases are shared with TRBD2. Unmatched junction bases numbered 7, after V lost 3 bases and J lost 7 bases. The germline V gene encodes CDR1 SGHTA and CDR2 FQGNSA. This CDR3 spans 15 amino acids. The CDR3 DNA follows: TGTGCCAGCAGCTTGGGACTAGTCGGAAACGGGGAGCTGTTTTTT. The encoded protein is CASSLGLVGNGELFF. The entire variable domain, with the rest obtained from reference TRBV7-2 and TRBJ2-2, is as follows: GAGVSQSPSNKVTEKGKDVELRCDPISGHTALYWYRQSLGQGLEFLIYFQGNSAPDKSGLPSDRFSAERTGGSVSTLTIQRTQQEDSAVYLCASSLGLVGNGELFFGEGSRLTVL.

V usage is TRBV5-1 and J usage is TRBJ1-1, with D perhaps matching TRBD1 (6 bases). V was trimmed by 5 bases and J by 3 bases, leaving 17 bases between them. Germline CDR1 reads SGHRS; CDR2 reads YFSETQ. CDR3 size: 15 residues. CDR3 sequence: CASRSSGEGHTEAFF. In DNA, the CDR3 is TGCGCCAGCAGATCTTCAGGGGAAGGGCACACTGAAGCTTTCTTT. The full variable domain, rest sourced from reference TRBV5-1 and TRBJ1-1, is KAGVTQTPRYLIKTRGQQVTLSCSPISGHRSVSWYQQTPGQGLQFLFEYFSETQRNKGNFPGRFSGRQFSNSRSEMNVSTLELGDSALYLCASRSSGEGHTEAFFGQGTRLTVV.

The genes are TRBV28 and TRBJ1-2, with D possibly matching TRBD1 (5 bases). Germline values: CDR1 MDHEN, CDR2 SYDVKM. Trimming cost V 6 bases and J 5 bases, with 16 bases left between them. The length of the CDR3 is 14 residues. This CDR3 reads CASRASGGSYGYTF. DNA for the CDR3: TGTGCCAGCAGGGCTTCGGGGGGGTCGTATGGCTACACCTTC.

The V gene is TRBV24-1, the J gene TRBJ1-2; D is perhaps TRBD1 (6 bases). CDR1 and CDR2 (germline): KGHDR, SFDVKD. V shed 3 bases and J shed 4 bases, with 11 bases lying between them. CDR3 length: 14 amino acids. The CDR3 nucleotides are TGTGCCACCAGTGATCAACAGGGCTTCTATGGCTACACCTTC. Protein product: CATSDQQGFYGYTF.

This chain connects TRBV12-3 or TRBV12-4 to TRBJ1-1; 7 bases match TRBD1. J was trimmed by 0 bases and V by 3 bases; bases with no gene match: 7. This CDR3 comprises 16 residues. CDR3 region: CASSFLGGVMNTEAFF. CDR3 in DNA: TGTGCCAGCAGTTTCCTAGGGGGCGTGATGAACACTGAAGCTTTCTTT.

Of note for this clonotype: The germline gene is not matched at one end of the junction; a read error may be the cause. The chain employs TRBV27 and TRBJ1-4, with D uncertain. This CDR3 has 14 residues. Germline lookup yields CDR1 MNHEY and CDR2 SMNVEV (reference sequence). The CDR3 loop reads CTSSPQAIGEKLFF. Written as DNA, the CDR3 is TGTACCAGCAGTCCTCAGGCGATTGGTGAAAAACTGTTTTTT.

This chain links TRBV29-1 with TRBJ2-2, with D possibly matching TRBD2 (5 bases). Germline V gene sequence: CDR1 SQVTM, CDR2 ANQGSEA. The CDR3 sequence is 13 residues long. Trimming took 6 bases from V and 7 from J, leaving 15 bases between them. The CDR3 region has the DNA TGCAGCGTCCCCACTAGTCCGGGCGGGGAGCTGTTTTTT. It encodes CSVPTSPGGELFF.

This clonotype appeared a few times. The chain couples TRBV2 to TRBJ2-5; 9 bases agree with TRBD1. Near its end, the DNA agrees better with TRBJ2-7, so the J call may be wrong. Germline V gives CDR1 SNHLY, CDR2 FYNNEI. This CDR3 region has 15 residues. The CDR3 sequence is CASSDGTGLSYEQYF. The CDR3 DNA reads as TGTGCCAGCAGTGACGGGACAGGGTTGTCCTACGAGCAGTACTTC.

The chain uses TRBV20-1 and TRBJ2-5; 11 nucleotides line up with TRBD2. The CDR3 runs 20 residues. In germline, CDR1 is DFQATT, CDR2 SNEGSKA (reference sequence). With V trimmed by 4 bases and J by 2 bases, 21 bases remained unmatched. In DNA form, the CDR3 reads TGCAGTGCTACACCTCCATACGACAGGGCTCTAGCGGGGGGACAAGAGACCCAGTACTTC. As protein: CSATPPYDRALAGGQETQYF.

A few counts support this clonotype. One junction end does not reproduce the germline sequence, and a read error may be involved. J is TRBJ2-1 and V is TRBV28; 7 bases map to TRBD2. CDR3 length equals 15 residues. Germline V gene sequence: CDR1 MDHEN, CDR2 SYDVKM. The CDR3 bases are TGTGCCAGCAACCCCCCGGGGCTAGCGGCGAATGAGCAGCTCTTC. Its protein is CASNPPGLAANEQLF.

Turning to this clonotype: This may arise from a read error, as a much more abundant clone is one base away. The chain links TRBV27 to TRBJ2-1, with D possibly being TRBD2 (9 bases). CDR3 length equals 17 residues. Germline V CDR1 and CDR2: MNHEY, SMNVEV (reference sequence). The CDR3 nucleotides read TGTGCCGGCAGTCCCGAACAGGGGGTAGCGGGAGTCAATGAGCAGTTCTTC. This encodes CAGSPEQGVAGVNEQFF.

The chain combines TRBV12-3 or TRBV12-4 with TRBJ1-1, with D tentatively TRBD1 (6 bases). V lost 2 bases and J lost 5, with 9 bases in between. The CDR3 consists of 13 residues. The CDR3 nucleotides read TGTGCCAGCAGTTTAAGGGACATAACTGAAGCTTTCTTT. Translating it yields CASSLRDITEAFF.

The J gene is TRBJ1-4, the V gene TRBV2; weak D call: TRBD1 (6 bases). The CDR3 length is 12 residues. Between the trimmed V and J ends, which lost 9 bases and 7 bases, there was a span of 12 bases. Germline V gives CDR1 SNHLY, CDR2 FYNNEI. The CDR3 DNA sequence: TGTGCCAGTCTCAAGGGGGGTGAAAAACTGTTTTTT. Amino acid sequence: CASLKGGEKLFF.

The V call is TRBV6-6, the J call TRBJ1-2; 9 positions agree with TRBD1. The germline gives CDR1 MNHNY, CDR2 SVGAGI (reference sequence). The CDR3 is made up of 15 amino acids. The trim removed 4 bases at V and 3 bases at J, leaving 6 bases unmatched. The DNA for the CDR3 is TGTGCCAGCAGTTTAGATGGACAGGGGTACTATGGCTACACCTTC. Translated: CASSLDGQGYYGYTF.

This clonotype was seen more than once but under ten times. V is TRBV6-5 and J is TRBJ1-6; 7 nucleotides match TRBD1. Germline CDR1 reads MNHEY; CDR2 reads SVGAGI. The CDR3 runs to 13 residues. J was trimmed by 10 bases and V by 6 bases; bases with no gene match: 6. This CDR3 is CASSRARGSPLHF. DNA of the CDR3: TGTGCCAGCAGCCGTGCCAGGGGGTCACCCCTCCACTTT.

In its sample, this clonotype was seen a few times. This chain connects TRBV5-1 to TRBJ1-1; 9 bases map to TRBD1. Germline CDR1 is SGHRS and CDR2 is YFSETQ. The V segment lost 2 bases and the J segment 1 base; nucleotides outside the gene matches: 12. The CDR3 is 18 amino acids. CDR3 region: CASSFARDRAGSNTEAFF. CDR3 in DNA: TGCGCCAGCAGCTTCGCACGGGACAGGGCTGGCTCGAACACTGAAGCTTTCTTT.